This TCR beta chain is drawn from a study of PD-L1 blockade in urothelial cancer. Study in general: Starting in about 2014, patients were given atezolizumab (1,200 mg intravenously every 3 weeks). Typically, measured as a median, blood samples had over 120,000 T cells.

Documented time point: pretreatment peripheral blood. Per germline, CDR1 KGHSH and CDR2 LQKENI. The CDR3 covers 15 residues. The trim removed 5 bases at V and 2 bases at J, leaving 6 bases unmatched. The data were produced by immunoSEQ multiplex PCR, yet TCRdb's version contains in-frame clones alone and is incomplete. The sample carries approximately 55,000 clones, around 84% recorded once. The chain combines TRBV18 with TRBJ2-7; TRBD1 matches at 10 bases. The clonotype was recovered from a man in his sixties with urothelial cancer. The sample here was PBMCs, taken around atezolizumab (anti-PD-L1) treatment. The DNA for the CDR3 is TGTGCCAGCTCAACCTCCGGGACAGGGGCCTACGAGCAGTACTTC. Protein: CASSTSGTGAYEQYF.